Presented here are 13 T cell receptor beta chains from one specimen sequenced in a study of response to subunit inactivated influenza vaccine. Using its own MiXCR run on the RT-PCR reads, TCRdb lists one record per CDR3 protein. The sample yields around 170,000 distinct CDR3 sequences, around 11% seen once. The sequences come from CD8+ T cells sorted from PBMCs, collected about 24 months after vaccination. The receptor source for this set is a man in his fifties or sixties who received an inactivated influenza vaccine.

This clonotype was seen many times. The chain employs TRBV3-1 and TRBJ1-2; D not certain. CDR3 size: 13 residues. Germline lookup yields CDR1 LGHDT and CDR2 YNNKEL (reference sequence). Trimming took 1 base from V and 1 from J, leaving 4 bases between them. Here the CDR3 DNA reads TGTGCCAGCAGCCAAGGGTTTAACTATGGCTACACCTTC. This codes for CASSQGFNYGYTF.

This clonotype was recorded at least ten times. V gene TRBV5-1 combines with J gene TRBJ1-2, with 7 bases matching TRBD1. The CDR3 is 15 residues long. Germline CDR1 SGHRS, CDR2 YFSETQ. V trimming: 2 bases; J trimming: 6 bases; junction bases outside the gene matches: 10. The CDR3 nucleotides are TGCGCCAGCAGCTTTGTTGAAGGGGGCAAGAATGGCTACACCTTC. Amino acid sequence: CASSFVEGGKNGYTF. Variable domain in full (rest from reference TRBV5-1 and TRBJ1-2): KAGVTQTPRYLIKTRGQQVTLSCSPISGHRSVSWYQQTPGQGLQFLFEYFSETQRNKGNFPGRFSGRQFSNSRSEMNVSTLELGDSALYLCASSFVEGGKNGYTFGSGTRLTVV.

The chain is built from TRBV6-5 and TRBJ2-1, with 8 nucleotides matching TRBD1. This CDR3 has 15 residues. The J segment lost 4 bases and the V segment lost 0 bases, leaving 2 bases of the junction unmatched. The germline V gene encodes CDR1 MNHEY and CDR2 SVGAGI. The CDR3 sequence: CASSYSGTGYNEQFF. The CDR3 nucleotides read TGTGCCAGCAGTTACTCGGGGACAGGTTACAATGAGCAGTTCTTC.

In its sample, this clonotype was seen a few times. The chain carries TRBV7-8 and TRBJ2-7; D is unclear. V was trimmed by 4 bases and J by 9 bases, leaving 13 bases between them. CDR1 is SGHVS and CDR2 is FQNEAQ in the germline V gene. The CDR3 consists of 12 residues. CDR3 loop: CASSSGPLGQYF. The CDR3 coding sequence is TGTGCCAGCAGCTCTGGGCCCCTCGGGCAGTACTTC.

The rearrangement joins TRBV4-3 to TRBJ1-1; D ambiguous. Trimming stripped 1 base from V and 1 base from J, with 7 bases between. The length of the CDR3 is 14 residues. Germline CDR1 reads LGHNA; CDR2 reads YSLEER. Written as DNA, the CDR3 is TGCGCCAGCAGCCAAGGGATACAGAACACTGAAGCTTTCTTT. Its translation: CASSQGIQNTEAFF.

This clonotype was counted a few times. V and J are TRBV28 and TRBJ1-5; D is possibly TRBD1 (5 bases). CDR3 size: 15 residues. Germline assignment: CDR1 MDHEN and CDR2 SYDVKM. V lost 7 bases and J lost 5, with 18 bases in between. The CDR3 nucleotides are TGTGCCAGCACCGCCGGGGGGGTTCGTTATCAGCCCCAGCATTTT. Translating it yields CASTAGGVRYQPQHF. Together with reference TRBV28 and TRBJ1-5, the CDR3 gives the full variable domain: DVKVTQSSRYLVKRTGEKVFLECVQDMDHENMFWYRQDPGLGLRLIYFSYDVKMKEKGDIPEGYSVSREKKERFSLILESASTNQTSMYLCASTAGGVRYQPQHFGDGTRLSIL.

This clonotype was observed at least ten times. The CDR3 here is CASAVSGSYNEQFF. In nucleotides, the CDR3 is TGTGCCAGCGCGGTTAGCGGGAGCTACAATGAGCAGTTCTTC. The chain couples TRBV6-1 to TRBJ2-1, with 9 bases matching TRBD2. The CDR3 covers 14 residues. V gave up 8 bases and J gave up 3 bases; unmatched junction bases: 5. The germline CDR1 and CDR2 sequences are MNHNS and SASEGT.

This clonotype showed up just a few times. This chain joins TRBV27 and TRBJ2-7; D is ambiguous. V dropped 5 bases and J dropped 2 bases, with 16 bases sitting between them. This CDR3 region has 15 residues. Germline V gives CDR1 MNHEY, CDR2 SMNVEV (reference sequence). The CDR3 nucleotides read TGTGCCAGCAGTCCCACATTTCCCCCTACCTACGAGCAGTACTTC. Its protein is CASSPTFPPTYEQYF.

The V gene is TRBV11-2, the J gene TRBJ2-1, with a weak D call TRBD1 (5 bases). Per germline, CDR1 SGHAT and CDR2 FQNNGV. V was trimmed by 5 bases and J by 0 bases, leaving 14 bases between them. The CDR3 contains 16 residues. DNA for the CDR3: TGTGCCAGCAGCCAAATGGGGCAGCGCTCCTACAATGAGCAGTTCTTC. It specifies CASSQMGQRSYNEQFF.

The rearrangement uses TRBV7-8 and TRBJ1-1; no clear D gene. The CDR3 runs to 14 residues. V lost 5 bases, J lost 3 bases, and 13 bases lay in between. The germline gives CDR1 SGHVS, CDR2 FQNEAQ. CDR3 loop: CASSPEASYTEAFF. CDR3 in DNA: TGTGCCAGCAGCCCTGAGGCGTCTTACACTGAAGCTTTCTTT.

The chain employs TRBV29-1 and TRBJ2-7, with 10 bases that match TRBD2. Germline V gene lookup returns CDR1 SQVTM and CDR2 ANQGSEA. V lost 4 bases and J lost 4; bases outside the gene matches: 4. The CDR3 sequence is 13 residues long. CDR3 DNA: TGCAGCGTTGCGAGCGGGAGGGAGTACGAGCAGTACTTC. Its translation: CSVASGREYEQYF.

A note on this clonotype: A much bigger clone sits one base away, suggesting this may be a read error. The chain couples TRBV7-8 to TRBJ2-7; 10 bases align to TRBD2. Trimming cost V 3 bases and J 0 bases; bases outside gene matches: 2. Germline values: CDR1 SGHVS, CDR2 FQNEAQ. This CDR3 is 15 amino acids long. The CDR3 here is CASSFGLADSYEQYF. CDR3 bases: TGTGCCAGCAGCTTTGGACTAGCGGACTCCTACGAGCAGTACTTC.

The chain is built from TRBV30 and TRBJ2-1; D is uncertain. The length of the CDR3 is 14 residues. Trimming took 3 bases from V and 0 from J, leaving 9 bases between them. Germline CDR1 reads GTSNPN; CDR2 reads SVGIG (reference sequence). For the CDR3, the DNA is TGTGCCTGGAGCCCCAGCAGCTCCTACAATGAGCAGTTCTTC. Translating gives CAWSPSSSYNEQFF.